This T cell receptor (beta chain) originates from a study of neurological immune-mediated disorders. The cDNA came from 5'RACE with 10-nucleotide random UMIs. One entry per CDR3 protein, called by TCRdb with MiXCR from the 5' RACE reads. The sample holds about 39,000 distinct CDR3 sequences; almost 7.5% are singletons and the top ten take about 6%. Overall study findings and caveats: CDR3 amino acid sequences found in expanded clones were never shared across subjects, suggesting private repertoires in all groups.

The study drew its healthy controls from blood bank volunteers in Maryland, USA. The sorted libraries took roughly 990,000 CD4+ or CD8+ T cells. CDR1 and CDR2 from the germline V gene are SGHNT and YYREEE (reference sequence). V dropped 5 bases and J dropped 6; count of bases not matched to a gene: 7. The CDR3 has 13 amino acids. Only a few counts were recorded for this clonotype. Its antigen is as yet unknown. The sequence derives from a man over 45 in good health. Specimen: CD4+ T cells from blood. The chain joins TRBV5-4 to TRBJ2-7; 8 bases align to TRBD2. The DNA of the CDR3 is TGTGCCAGCAGTTATGGGCGGGAGGCCGAGCAGTACTTC. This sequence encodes CASSYGREAEQYF.